This T cell receptor (beta chain) was captured in a study of neoadjuvant anti-PD-1 for oral cavity cancer. Study context: Patients without progression got a fourth dose around day 43.

PBMC libraries mostly used about 450 ng of input genomic DNA, with six replicates per sample. Only in-frame clones appear in the TCRdb table, and some are missing; sequencing was by immunoSEQ multiplex PCR. The data contain 60,000 to 75,000 clones, approximately 80% of them singletons. The germline V gene encodes CDR1 MDHEN and CDR2 SYDVKM. Trimming removed 6 bases from V and 5 bases from J; junction bases left unmatched: 10. This CDR3 region has 16 residues. These newly diagnosed stage II-IVA oral cavity squamous cell carcinoma patients had no prior systemic or radiation treatment. V and J are TRBV28 and TRBJ2-1; 10 nucleotides align to TRBD1. The source of this sequence is a person between 40 and 80 years old with oral cavity squamous cell carcinoma. The specimen comprised PBMCs, sampled before nivolumab (anti-PD-1) treatment. CDR3 sequence (DNA): TGTGCCAGCAGCCCCTCCCCCGGGACAGGGGACAATGAGCAGTTCTTC. Protein product: CASSPSPGTGDNEQFF.